This TCR beta chain was sequenced during a study of long-term antiretroviral therapy in people with HIV. The libraries were made with immunoSEQ v3.0 at survey level. Using immunoSEQ multiplex PCR, the repertoire was profiled, and TCRdb retains in-frame clones only, with some absent. The table includes about 25,000 clones, about 86% detected once. Every single participant having HIV got treatment inside the United States. Samples held 1-10 million cryopreserved PBMC, and DNA extraction followed. With 3 bases removed from V and 1 base from J, the gap between germline ends came to 15 bases. CDR1 is MDHEN and CDR2 is SYDVKM in the germline V gene. The CDR3 spans 16 residues. This clone came up a few times.

The chain is built from TRBV28 and TRBJ1-2; no reliable D call. The specimen was unsorted PBMCs, collected 1.2 years after starting antiretroviral therapy. This receptor was taken from a man in his fifties with HIV. This chain's CDR3 is CASSLVGRWGNYGYTF. The CDR3 DNA is TGTGCCAGCAGTTTGGTTGGCCGATGGGGTAACTATGGCTACACCTTC.